These 2 T cell receptor beta chains were sequenced from one sample in a study of T cell responses to AZD1222 COVID-19 vaccine. Profiling relied on immunoSEQ multiplex PCR, and the TCRdb table lists in-frame clones only, not all of them. The table shows some 100,000 clones, with approximately 91% occurring only once. The sequenced sample was peripheral blood, obtained on day 0 of AZD1222 vaccination. The source is an adult in good health.

This chain connects TRBV13 to TRBJ2-6; the match to TRBD1 covers 8 bases. V was clipped by 7 bases and J by 0 bases; unmatched bases: 8. The CDR3 contains 17 residues. Per germline, CDR1 PRHDT and CDR2 FYEKMQ (reference sequence). Here the CDR3 reads CASTLTGDVSGANVLTF. CDR3 DNA sequence: TGTGCCAGCACATTGACAGGGGACGTCTCTGGGGCCAACGTCCTGACTTTC. Using reference TRBV13 and TRBJ2-6 for the parts outside the CDR3, the full variable domain is AAGVIQSPRHLIKEKRETATLKCYPIPRHDTVYWYQQGPGQDPQFLISFYEKMQSDKGSIPDRFSAQQFSDYHSELNMSSLELGDSALYFCASTLTGDVSGANVLTFGAGSRLTVL.

The chain recombines TRBV11-3 with TRBJ1-2; 9 nucleotides align to TRBD1. Germline trimming cut 1 base from V and 6 bases from J; bases unmatched to any gene: 6. This CDR3 contains 15 residues. Germline CDR1 reads SGHNT; CDR2 reads YENEEA. CDR3 protein: CASSLGGDRADGYTF. The CDR3, as DNA: TGTGCCAGCAGCTTAGGTGGGGACAGGGCCGATGGCTACACCTTC.